The clone carrying this T cell receptor (beta chain) was detected only a few times. Its antigen is unknown. This entry belongs to a study of T cells in Graves' hyperthyroidism and ophthalmopathy. The study, taken as a whole, reports: Most expanded thyroid clonotypes above 0.001 also appeared in blood.

The germline gives CDR1 LNHDA, CDR2 SQIVND (reference sequence). The V end lost 3 bases, the J end lost 0 bases, and 20 bases lay between the germline ends. The CDR3 extends over 19 amino acids. TCR beta CDR3 regions were amplified from RNA. The HTBI primer set served for first-round RT-PCR of the TCR CDR3. TCRdb re-derived calls from the multiplex PCR reads in MiXCR, one entry per CDR3 protein. The profile covers under 300,000 distinct CDR3 sequences, with just over 14% appearing a single time and roughly 15% taken by the ten largest. The sequencing input was blood. V gene TRBV19 combines with J gene TRBJ2-2; D remains ambiguous. The TCR comes from a woman between 40 and 50 years old with Graves' hyperthyroidism that later progressed to Graves' ophthalmopathy. CDR3: CASSMLFLLSGPNTGELFF. CDR3 DNA: TGTGCCAGTAGTATGCTCTTCCTTCTTTCCGGGCCGAACACCGGGGAGCTGTTTTTT.